These 28 T cell receptor beta chains came from one sample sequenced in a study of identical twins. A single record per CDR3 protein comes from TCRdb applying MiXCR to the 5' RACE reads. The repertoire includes fewer than 650,000 distinct CDR3 sequences, around 7.4% of them detected once, and roughly 1.6% sits in the top ten. The same data also went into a second study, on yellow fever vaccine responses in identical twins.

The sample comprised PBMCs. These receptors came from a woman aged 18-29 years in good health.

This clonotype was recorded a few times. The V gene is TRBV13, the J gene TRBJ2-5; 8 bases align to TRBD1. Trimming took 4 bases from V and 7 from J; bases not matched to a gene: 5. This CDR3 has 13 residues. CDR1 is PRHDT, CDR2 FYEKMQ, per germline (reference sequence). Here the CDR3 DNA reads TGTGCCAGCAGCTCCGGACAGGGAGGGACCCAGTACTTC. As protein: CASSSGQGGTQYF.

The chain uses TRBV5-5 and TRBJ1-1; D not resolved. The germline CDR1 and CDR2 sequences are SGHKS and YYEKEE (reference sequence). This CDR3 has 13 residues. V was pared by 0 bases and J by 5 bases, with 8 bases between. Written as DNA, the CDR3 is TGTGCCAGCAGCTTGGCTTTGGAGACTGAAGCTTTCTTT. It is translated as CASSLALETEAFF. The full variable domain, rest sourced from reference TRBV5-5 and TRBJ1-1, is DAGVTQSPTHLIKTRGQQVTLRCSPISGHKSVSWYQQVLGQGPQFIFQYYEKEERGRGNFPDRFSARQFPNYSSELNVNALLLGDSALYLCASSLALETEAFFGQGTRLTVV.

This clonotype was counted many times. The rearrangement joins TRBV5-1 to TRBJ1-1; 8 bases line up with TRBD1. Germline assignment: CDR1 SGHRS and CDR2 YFSETQ. With V trimmed by 5 bases and J by 3 bases, 9 bases remained unmatched. CDR3 length: 15 residues. As DNA, the CDR3 is TGCGCCAGCAGTACCGACAGGGGAAGTTACACTGAAGCTTTCTTT. This translates into CASSTDRGSYTEAFF.

This clonotype has a handful of counts. The chain joins TRBV10-3 to TRBJ1-1, with 7 bases aligning to TRBD1. CDR1 ENHRY and CDR2 SYGVKD come from the germline V gene. J was trimmed by 5 bases and V by 6 bases; bases with no gene match: 0. The CDR3 is 11 residues long. CDR3 coding DNA: TGTGCCATCAGGGGACAGACTGAAGCTTTCTTT. Protein product: CAIRGQTEAFF.

This clonotype was observed a few times. V gene TRBV7-2 combines with J gene TRBJ2-1; TRBD2 matches 12 bases. In germline, CDR1 is SGHTA, CDR2 FQGNSA. Trimming cost V 5 bases and J 9 bases; bases outside gene matches: 8. The CDR3 sequence is 15 residues long. CDR3 in amino acids: CASSTASGGATEQFF. Written as DNA, the CDR3 is TGTGCCAGCAGCACCGCTAGCGGGGGGGCCACTGAGCAGTTCTTC.

This clonotype appeared many times. The chain couples TRBV20-1 to TRBJ2-7, with TRBD2 matching over 9 bases. V trimming: 3 bases; J trimming: 5 bases; junction bases outside the gene matches: 11. This CDR3 contains 15 residues. CDR1 DFQATT and CDR2 SNEGSKA come from the germline V gene (reference sequence). The CDR3 sequence: CSASPRLAGYHEQYF. The CDR3 nucleotides read TGCAGTGCTAGCCCCCGGCTAGCGGGATACCACGAGCAGTACTTC.

This chain connects TRBV19 to TRBJ2-1; 7 bases fit TRBD1. Looked up from germline, CDR1 is LNHDA and CDR2 is SQIVND (reference sequence). This CDR3 is 15 amino acids long. Unmatched junction bases numbered 7, after V lost 5 bases and J lost 3 bases. For the CDR3, the DNA is TGTGCCAGTAGTGTACAGGGGTGGGACTACAATGAGCAGTTCTTC. Translating gives CASSVQGWDYNEQFF.

V usage is TRBV6-5 and J usage is TRBJ1-2; possibly TRBD1 for D (6 bases). CDR1 is MNHEY and CDR2 is SVGAGI in the germline V gene. The V end was cut by 3 bases, the J end by 2 bases, with 16 bases between. The CDR3 contains 16 residues. CDR3 residues: CASSYRVTGFNYGYTF. The DNA of the CDR3 is TGTGCCAGCAGTTATCGGGTGACAGGTTTCAACTATGGCTACACCTTC.

At least ten counts were recorded for this clonotype. The CDR3 DNA reads as TGCGCCAGCAGCTTGGCCGGGGCCCCTAGGAGCTCCTACAATGAGCAGTTCTTC. Protein sequence: CASSLAGAPRSSYNEQFF. The J gene is TRBJ2-1, the V gene TRBV5-1, with D perhaps given as TRBD1 or TRBD2 (5 bases each). Trimming removed 0 bases from V and 0 bases from J, with 16 bases in between. CDR1 is SGHRS, CDR2 YFSETQ, per germline. CDR3 length: 18 amino acids.

This clonotype was counted between two and nine times. The chain recombines TRBV15 with TRBJ2-1; 12 bases are shared with TRBD2. V was clipped by 1 base and J by 10 bases; unmatched bases: 8. Germline assignment: CDR1 LNHNV and CDR2 YYDKDF (reference sequence). The CDR3 covers 16 residues. Written as DNA, the CDR3 is TGTGCCACCAGCAGAGCTCTAGCGGGAGGGCCCAGGGAGCAGTTCTTC. This sequence encodes CATSRALAGGPREQFF.

This clonotype was picked up a small number of times. This chain links TRBV20-1 with TRBJ2-7; D gene unclear. Trimming took 4 bases from V and 4 from J, leaving 11 bases between them. Germline CDR1 reads DFQATT; CDR2 reads SNEGSKA (reference sequence). The CDR3 loop spans 12 amino acids. CDR3 amino acids: CSAKLAPYEQYF. The CDR3 bases are TGCAGTGCTAAGCTGGCCCCTTACGAGCAGTACTTC.

This clonotype was observed a few times. This chain links TRBV6-1 with TRBJ2-7; D is possibly TRBD2 (5 bases). Germline V gene sequence: CDR1 MNHNS, CDR2 SASEGT. The ends were cut back, 3 bases at V and 6 bases at J, with 6 bases in the middle. There are 11 residues in the CDR3. For the CDR3, the DNA is TGTGCCAGCAGTGAGGGGAGCGAGCAGTACGTC. It yields the protein CASSEGSEQYV.

The J gene is TRBJ2-1, the V gene TRBV20-1, with 10 bases that match TRBD2. The trim removed 3 bases at V and 6 bases at J, leaving 11 bases unmatched. Germline values: CDR1 DFQATT, CDR2 SNEGSKA (reference sequence). The CDR3 sequence is 16 residues long. This chain's CDR3 is CSARSLASGSPNEQFF. CDR3 nucleotides: TGCAGTGCTAGGTCCCTAGCTAGCGGGAGTCCCAATGAGCAGTTCTTC.

The chain employs TRBV21-1 and TRBJ2-7. TRBV21-1 is listed as a pseudogene. The CDR3 sequence is 19 residues long. The CDR3 loop reads CASSTGPVRSEGISYEQYF. The CDR3 coding sequence is TGTGCCAGCAGCACAGGACCCGTACGCTCGGAGGGTATCTCCTACGAGCAGTACTTC.

The CDR3 reads CASRSGQPTEEAFF. CDR3 coding DNA: TGTGCCAGCAGGTCGGGACAACCCACTGAGGAAGCTTTCTTT. The chain couples TRBV28 to TRBJ1-1, with a tentative D call TRBD1 (6 bases). Germline V gives CDR1 MDHEN, CDR2 SYDVKM. The CDR3 totals 14 residues. V dropped 6 bases and J dropped 8 bases, with 19 bases sitting between them.

This chain uses TRBV29-1 with TRBJ2-2; D is perhaps TRBD1 (6 bases). Trimming cost V 2 bases and J 2 bases, with 15 bases left between them. Germline V gene data show CDR1 as SQVTM and CDR2 as ANQGSEA. CDR3 length: 16 amino acids. The CDR3 loop reads CSVELGQRANTGELFF. In nucleotides, the CDR3 is TGCAGCGTTGAATTAGGACAGCGAGCCAACACCGGGGAGCTGTTTTTT.

This clonotype has ten or more counts. J is TRBJ2-1 and V is TRBV12-3 or TRBV12-4; 8 positions match TRBD2. There are 15 residues in the CDR3. With 6 bases clipped from V and 2 bases from J, the junction kept 6 bases outside the gene matches. Here the CDR3 DNA reads TGTGCCAGCAGCCGTTTTAGCGGGACCTACAATGAGCAGTTCTTC. Protein sequence: CASSRFSGTYNEQFF.

This clonotype was picked up a small number of times. The chain joins TRBV5-6 to TRBJ2-3; 14 bases fit TRBD2. The CDR3 loop spans 18 amino acids. V lost 5 bases, J lost 0 bases, and 8 bases stayed unmatched. The germline V gene encodes CDR1 SGHDT and CDR2 YYEEEE. This chain's CDR3 is CASRPGTSGSGSTDTQYF. The CDR3, as DNA: TGTGCCAGCAGGCCCGGGACTAGCGGGAGTGGTAGCACAGATACGCAGTATTTT.

This clonotype was observed at least ten times. This sequence joins TRBV25-1 and TRBJ2-7; possibly TRBD1 or TRBD2 for D (7 bases each). Trimming left V 4 bases short and J 0 bases short, with 16 bases between. The germline gives CDR1 MGHDK, CDR2 SYGVNS. This CDR3 has 16 amino acids. The CDR3 sequence is CASSGGGTVPSYEQYF. In DNA form, the CDR3 reads TGTGCCAGCAGTGGGGGGGGGACAGTCCCCTCCTACGAGCAGTACTTC.

This clonotype occurred many times. The chain links TRBV20-1 to TRBJ2-7; the D gene is possibly TRBD1 (5 bases). V was shortened by 4 bases and J by 6 bases, with 16 bases between the two germline ends. The germline CDR1 and CDR2 sequences are DFQATT and SNEGSKA (reference sequence). The CDR3 runs to 13 residues. CDR3 in DNA: TGCAGTGCTACAAACCCAGGGTCTGGCGAGCAGTACGTC. It is translated as CSATNPGSGEQYV.

Many counts were recorded for this clonotype. The chain carries TRBV4-2 and TRBJ2-2; D may correspond to TRBD1 or TRBD2 (6 bases each). Germline CDR1 is LGHNA and CDR2 is YNFKEQ. The CDR3 loop spans 16 amino acids. The germline V and J ends were trimmed by 1 base and 7 bases, with 16 bases remaining between them. CDR3 in DNA: TGTGCCAGCAGCCAAGTTGGGCAGGGGCGGGACGGGGAGCTGTTTTTT. The encoded protein is CASSQVGQGRDGELFF.

This clonotype was seen a handful of times. The chain uses TRBV20-1 and TRBJ2-7; weak D call: TRBD2 (6 bases). Looked up from germline, CDR1 is DFQATT and CDR2 is SNEGSKA (reference sequence). V lost 0 bases, J lost 0 bases, and 12 bases lay in between. The length of the CDR3 is 15 residues. CDR3 nucleotide sequence: TGCAGTGCTAGAGAATTTGGGGGGAACTCCTACGAGCAGTACTTC. Encoded protein: CSAREFGGNSYEQYF.

This clonotype showed up many times. At one boundary the junction diverges from the germline segment, which might be a read error. The J gene is TRBJ1-1, the V gene TRBV4-1; D unclear. The CDR3 covers 13 residues. Germline values: CDR1 MGHRA, CDR2 YSYEKL. CDR3 in DNA: TGCGCCAGCAGCCAGGAGACCTACACAGAAGCTTTCTTT. The encoded protein is CASSQETYTEAFF.

The V call is TRBV5-6, the J call TRBJ1-6; TRBD1 aligns across 8 bases. With V trimmed by 3 bases and J by 2 bases, 1 base remained unmatched. Germline V gene sequence: CDR1 SGHDT, CDR2 YYEEEE. This CDR3 is built from 15 residues. Written as DNA, the CDR3 is TGTGCCAGCAGCTGGGGACAGGCCTATAATTCACCCCTCCACTTT. Protein: CASSWGQAYNSPLHF.

This clonotype has a count of ten or more. The chain has TRBV12-3 or TRBV12-4 and TRBJ2-1; 9 nucleotides match TRBD1. CDR3 size: 15 residues. With 6 bases clipped from V and 3 bases from J, the junction kept 6 bases outside the gene matches. CDR3 coding DNA: TGTGCCAGCAGGTTCGGGACAGGGATCTACAATGAGCAGTTCTTC. It specifies CASRFGTGIYNEQFF.

The chain carries TRBV20-1 and TRBJ2-5; tentatively, D is TRBD1 (8 bases). The ends were cut back, 6 bases at V and 4 bases at J, with 15 bases in the middle. The CDR3 extends over 13 amino acids. Germline-derived CDR1 and CDR2 are DFQATT and SNEGSKA (reference sequence). The CDR3 nucleotides are TGCAGTGCCGTACAGGGGGGGGGAGAGACCCAGTACTTC. It is translated as CSAVQGGGETQYF.

This clonotype was seen a handful of times. The CDR3 loop reads CASSTGTGPTDTQYF. For the CDR3, the DNA is TGTGCCAGTAGTACCGGGACAGGCCCCACAGATACGCAGTATTTT. The V and J genes are TRBV19 and TRBJ2-3; 8 bases line up with TRBD1. This CDR3 has 15 amino acids. V shed 4 bases, J shed 2 bases, and the junction held 5 bases outside the gene matches. Germline assignment: CDR1 LNHDA and CDR2 SQIVND (reference sequence).

Many counts were recorded for this clonotype. The V call is TRBV7-9, the J call TRBJ1-2; D is possibly TRBD1 (6 bases). V was trimmed by 3 bases and J by 5 bases, leaving 10 bases between them. CDR1 is SEHNR and CDR2 is FQNEAQ in the germline V gene (reference sequence). This CDR3 contains 13 residues. The DNA for the CDR3 is TGTGCCAGCAGCTTGCACAGGGCTTATGGCTACACCTTC. The encoded protein is CASSLHRAYGYTF. Drawing the rest from reference TRBV7-9 and TRBJ1-2, the complete variable domain is DTGVSQNPRHKITKRGQNVTFRCDPISEHNRLYWYRQTLGQGPEFLTYFQNEAQLEKSRLLSDRFSAERPKGSFSTLEIQRTEQGDSAMYLCASSLHRAYGYTFGSGTRLTVV.